These 9 T cell receptor beta chains share one sample of origin, sequenced in a study of shared clonotypes between healthy human individuals (dated by TCRdb to the early 2020s). Libraries came from the immunoSEQ multiplex PCR assay. Held by TCRdb, this immuneACCESS table contains in-frame sequences only and omits some clones. Under half of the omission traces to an unresolved V gene where checked; the cause of the rest is unknown. The sample table holds about 1,900,000 clones, of which roughly 94% were seen once. Clones ranked in the top ten supply approximately 1.2% of the sample. CD8 naive samples consisted of CD45RO-negative cells that were positively selected for CCR7, yielding a CD45RA+CCR7+ population without TemRA cells. Sequencing input: naive CD8+ T cells sorted from blood. The cell subset or site label corresponds to: CD45RA+CCR7+. The source of these receptors is a man aged 18 to 30 in good health.

The chain couples TRBV5-4 to TRBJ2-5; 13 bases are a match to TRBD2. Germline V gene data show CDR1 as SGHNT and CDR2 as YYREEE (reference sequence). The trim removed 4 bases at V and 7 bases at J, leaving 10 bases unmatched. CDR3 size: 16 residues. The CDR3 spells CASSRLGLAGDGTQYF. CDR3 DNA: TGTGCCAGCAGCCGTCTCGGACTAGCGGGGGACGGGACCCAGTACTTC.

This clone was detected once. The chain uses TRBV27 and TRBJ2-3; 9 positions agree with TRBD2. Looked up from germline, CDR1 is MNHEY and CDR2 is SMNVEV (reference sequence). The ends lost 3 bases at V and 6 bases at J; junction bases unmatched: 4. The length of the CDR3 is 14 residues. In DNA, the CDR3 is TGTGCCAGCAGTTTGGAGCGGGGGGCGGATACGCAGTATTTT. Encoded protein: CASSLERGADTQYF.

V usage is TRBV13 and J usage is TRBJ2-7, with 11 bases lining up with TRBD2. Trimming at V came to 4 bases and at J to 2 bases, leaving 4 bases not matched to a gene. Germline V gives CDR1 PRHDT, CDR2 FYEKMQ (reference sequence). The length of the CDR3 is 15 residues. The CDR3 DNA follows: TGTGCCAGCAGCTCGACTAGCGGGGTAACCTACGAGCAGTACTTC. As protein: CASSSTSGVTYEQYF.

This sequence joins TRBV4-3 and TRBJ1-5; D unclear. V dropped 0 bases and J dropped 13 bases, with 19 bases sitting between them. Germline V CDR1 and CDR2: LGHNA, YSLEER. This CDR3 spans 15 amino acids. The CDR3 sequence: CASSQDRDLGSLQHF. The CDR3 coding sequence is TGCGCCAGCAGCCAAGATCGGGATCTGGGCAGTTTACAGCATTTT.

The chain employs TRBV7-9 and TRBJ2-3; possibly TRBD1 or TRBD2 for D (5 bases each). Germline CDR1 is SEHNR and CDR2 is FQNEAQ (reference sequence). Trimming removed 1 base from V and 0 bases from J, with 17 bases in between. CDR3 size: 18 residues. The chain's CDR3 is CASSLGDLGSSSTDTQYF. As DNA, the CDR3 is TGTGCCAGCAGCTTAGGGGACCTGGGCAGCTCTAGCACAGATACGCAGTATTTT.

The chain employs TRBV7-9 and TRBJ1-2, with TRBD1 matching 10 bases. Unmatched junction bases numbered 10, after V lost 3 bases and J lost 6 bases. This CDR3 is 16 amino acids long. Germline V gene lookup returns CDR1 SEHNR and CDR2 FQNEAQ (reference sequence). CDR3 DNA sequence: TGTGCCAGCAGCTTCGATCTCGGGACAGGGGTTCATGGCTACACCTTC. Translated: CASSFDLGTGVHGYTF.

In this sample, this clone turned up once. The CDR3 DNA sequence: TGCGCCAGCGGGTGGACAGGGGATAGTGAGCAGTTCTTC. Translation gives CASGWTGDSEQFF. The chain is built from TRBV5-1 and TRBJ2-1; 9 bases map to TRBD1. With 7 bases clipped from V and 9 bases from J, the junction kept 8 bases outside the gene matches. Germline V gives CDR1 SGHRS, CDR2 YFSETQ. The CDR3 consists of 13 residues.

J is TRBJ2-1 and V is TRBV11-2; D is uncertain. The CDR3 runs 14 residues. The germline gives CDR1 SGHAT, CDR2 FQNNGV. Between the trimmed V and J ends, which lost 7 bases and 0 bases, there was a span of 10 bases. The CDR3 protein is CASTLVGSYNEQFF. The CDR3 coding sequence is TGTGCCAGCACATTGGTCGGCTCCTACAATGAGCAGTTCTTC.

This clone was picked up many times. V usage is TRBV30 and J usage is TRBJ1-2; D call uncertain. With 3 bases removed from V and 4 bases from J, the gap between germline ends came to 12 bases. CDR3 size: 13 residues. Germline lookup yields CDR1 GTSNPN and CDR2 SVGIG (reference sequence). The CDR3 bases are TGTGCCTGGAGGTTTGAGGATTCCTATGGCTACACCTTC. Its protein is CAWRFEDSYGYTF. The variable domain in full, completed from reference TRBV30 and TRBJ1-2, reads SQTIHQWPATLVQPVGSPLSLECTVEGTSNPNLYWYRQAAGRGLQLLFYSVGIGQISSEVPQNLSASRPQDRQFILSSKKLLLSDSGFYLCAWRFEDSYGYTFGSGTRLTVV.